The source of this T cell receptor (beta chain) is a study of CD8+CD57+ T cells in acquired aplastic anemia. Study overall: Sorted cells (CD4+ and CD8+) yielded DNA amounts that averaged roughly 3 ug. General study points: Patients and controls turned out to have 25 to 35 CD8+ CDR3 sequences in common.

This clonotype was observed at least ten times. Its target is not known. The use of genomic DNA as template underpinned the TCR beta VDJ and CDR3 profiling. TCRdb fed the reads into MiXCR, producing one record per CDR3 protein. The sample lists over 250,000 distinct CDR3 sequences; around three fifths were seen once. CD8+CD57+ cell expansion had been shown by flow cytometry in patients chosen for sequencing. Acquired aplastic anemia of severe grade affected all patients. This TCR came from a human donor with aplastic anemia. The material sequenced was sorted CD4+, CD8+, or CD8+CD57+ T cells (not recorded which) from PBMCs.

CDR3: CACSIGYSNQPQHF. The CDR3 DNA reads TGTGCCTGCTCGATCGGATATAGCAATCAGCCCCAGCATTTT. The V call is TRBV19, the J call TRBJ1-5; D is unresolved. V was pared by 11 bases and J by 0 bases, with 14 bases between. Germline assignment: CDR1 LNHDA and CDR2 SQIVND (reference sequence). The CDR3 is made up of 14 amino acids.